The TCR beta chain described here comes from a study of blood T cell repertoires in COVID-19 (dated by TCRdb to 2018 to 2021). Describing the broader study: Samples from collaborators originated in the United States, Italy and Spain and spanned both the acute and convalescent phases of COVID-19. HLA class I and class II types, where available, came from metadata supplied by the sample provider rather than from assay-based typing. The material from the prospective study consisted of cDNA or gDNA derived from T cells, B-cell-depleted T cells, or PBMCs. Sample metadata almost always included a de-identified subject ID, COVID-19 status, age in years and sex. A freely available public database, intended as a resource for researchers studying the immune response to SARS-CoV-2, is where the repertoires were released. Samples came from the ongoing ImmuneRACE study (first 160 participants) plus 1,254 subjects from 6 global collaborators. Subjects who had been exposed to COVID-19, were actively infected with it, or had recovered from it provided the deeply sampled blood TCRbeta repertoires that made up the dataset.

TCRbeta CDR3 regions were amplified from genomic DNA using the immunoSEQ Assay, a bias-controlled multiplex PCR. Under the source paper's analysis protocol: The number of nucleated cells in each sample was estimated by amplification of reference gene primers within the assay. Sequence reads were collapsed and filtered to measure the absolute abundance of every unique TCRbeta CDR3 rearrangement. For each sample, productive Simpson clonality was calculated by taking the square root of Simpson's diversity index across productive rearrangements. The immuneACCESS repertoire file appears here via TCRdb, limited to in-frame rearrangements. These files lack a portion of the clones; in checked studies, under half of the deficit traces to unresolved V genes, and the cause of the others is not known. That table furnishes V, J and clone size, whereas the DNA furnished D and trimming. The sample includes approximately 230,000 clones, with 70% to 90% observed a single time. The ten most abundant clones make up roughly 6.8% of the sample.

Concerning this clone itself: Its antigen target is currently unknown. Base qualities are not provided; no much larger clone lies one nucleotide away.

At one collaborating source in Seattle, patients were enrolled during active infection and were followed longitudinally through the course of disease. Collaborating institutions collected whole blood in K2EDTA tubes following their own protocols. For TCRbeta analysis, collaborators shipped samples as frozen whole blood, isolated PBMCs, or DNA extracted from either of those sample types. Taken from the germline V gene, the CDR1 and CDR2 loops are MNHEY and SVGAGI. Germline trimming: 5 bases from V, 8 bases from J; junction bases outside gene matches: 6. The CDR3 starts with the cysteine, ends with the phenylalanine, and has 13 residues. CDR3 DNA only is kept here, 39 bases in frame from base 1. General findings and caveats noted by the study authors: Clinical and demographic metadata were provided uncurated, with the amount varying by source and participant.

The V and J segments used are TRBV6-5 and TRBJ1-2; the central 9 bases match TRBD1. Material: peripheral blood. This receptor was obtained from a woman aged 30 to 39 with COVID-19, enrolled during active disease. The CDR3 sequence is CASSRQGDRGYTF. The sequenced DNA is TGTGCCAGCAGTAGACAGGGGGATAGAGGCTACACCTTC.